This T cell receptor beta chain was obtained from a study (dated by TCRdb to the mid-2010s). CDR1 is given as SNHLY and CDR2 as FYNNEI, both from the germline V gene. The CDR3, cysteine through phenylalanine, is 18 amino acids long. The kept DNA is CDR3 alone, 54 bases in frame from the first base. Library generation was performed with RT-PCR. Sequencing took place on an Illumina MiSeq. Using fastp at Q25 and MiXCR, TCRdb reprocessed the public reads and kept productive beta chains. Every CDR3 protein is listed once, alongside the most common genes and DNA of its rows. The sample table contains about 700,000 distinct CDR3 sequences; only one count was recorded for approximately 15% of them. The leading ten clones occupy around 3.3% of the sample. There are a few counts of this clonotype. Its antigen remains unidentified. The junction and the germline gene differ at one end; a read error may be behind it.

Material for sequencing was memory CD4+ T cells from blood. This clonotype was sampled from a female donor in good health, serving as a healthy control. The sequence links TRBV2 to TRBJ2-7; the junction holds 15 bases that match TRBD2. The CDR3 amino acid sequence is: CASREGWGLAGGTYEQYF. The nucleotides read TGTGCCAGCAGGGAAGGGTGGGGACTAGCGGGAGGCACCTACGAGCAGTACTTC.